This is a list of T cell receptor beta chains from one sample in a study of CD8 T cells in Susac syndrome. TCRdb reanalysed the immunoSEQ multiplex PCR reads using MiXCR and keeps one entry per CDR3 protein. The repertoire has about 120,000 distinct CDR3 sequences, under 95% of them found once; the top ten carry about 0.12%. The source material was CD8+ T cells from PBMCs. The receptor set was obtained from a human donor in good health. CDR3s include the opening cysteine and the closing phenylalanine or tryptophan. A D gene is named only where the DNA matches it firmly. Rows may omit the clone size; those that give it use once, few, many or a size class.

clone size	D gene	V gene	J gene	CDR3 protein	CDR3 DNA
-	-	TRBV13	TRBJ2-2	CASRQVNTGELFF	TGTGCCAGCAGACAGGTGAACACCGGGGAGCTGTTTTTT
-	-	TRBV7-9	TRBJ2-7	CASSLAKGYEQYF	TGTGCCAGCAGCTTAGCAAAGGGCTACGAGCAGTACTTC
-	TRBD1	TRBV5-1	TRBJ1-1	CASSRNTLTGDEMNTEAFF	TGCGCCAGCAGCCGCAACACCCTAACAGGGGATGAGATGAACACTGAAGCTTTCTTT
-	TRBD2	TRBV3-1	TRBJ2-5	CASSQAPHPTSGETQYF	TGTGCCAGCAGCCAAGCTCCCCATCCGACTAGCGGAGAGACCCAGTACTTC
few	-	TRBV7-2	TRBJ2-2	CASSLVGYTGELFF	TGTGCCAGCAGCTTAGTGGGGTACACCGGGGAGCTGTTTTTT
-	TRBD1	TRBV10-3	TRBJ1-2	CAISGTGSEVSGYTF	TGTGCCATCAGTGGGACAGGGTCTGAAGTTTCGGGCTACACCTTC
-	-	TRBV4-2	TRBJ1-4	CASSQEAGEKLFF	TGTGCCAGCAGCCAAGAGGCCGGTGAAAAACTGTTTTTT
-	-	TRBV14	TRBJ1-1	CASSPGRLWTEAFF	TGTGCCAGCAGCCCGGGGCGTTTATGGACTGAAGCTTTCTTT
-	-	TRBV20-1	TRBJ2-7	CSANPGVKQYF	TGCAGTGCTAACCCTGGGGTTAAGCAGTACTTC
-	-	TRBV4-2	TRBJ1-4	CASSNRVTNEKLFF	TGTGCCAGCAGCAACAGGGTAACTAATGAAAAACTGTTTTTT
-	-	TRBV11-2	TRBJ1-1	CASSPRVGTLNTEAFF	TGTGCCAGCAGCCCGCGAGTCGGGACGCTGAACACTGAAGCTTTCTTT
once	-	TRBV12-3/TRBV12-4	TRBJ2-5	CASSLHSDQETQYF	TGTGCCAGCAGCCTACACTCGGACCAAGAGACCCAGTACTTC
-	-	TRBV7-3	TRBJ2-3	CASSSGGLDTQYF	TGTGCCAGCAGCTCCGGGGGACTAGATACGCAGTATTTT
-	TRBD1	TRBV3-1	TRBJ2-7	CASRGQGNSYEQYF	TGTGCCAGCAGGGGACAGGGGAACTCCTACGAGCAGTACTTC
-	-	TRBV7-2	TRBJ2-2	CASSFRMNTGELFF	TGTGCCAGCAGCTTCCGGATGAACACCGGGGAGCTGTTTTTT
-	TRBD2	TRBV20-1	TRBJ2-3	CSVLPTSSLSPDTQYF	TGCAGTGTTCTGCCGACTAGCTCTTTGTCGCCAGATACGCAGTATTTT